This T cell receptor (beta chain) derives from a study of neurological immune-mediated disorders. Via MiXCR, TCRdb re-called the 5' RACE reads, giving one row per CDR3 protein. Of 20,000 to 30,000 distinct CDR3 sequences in the sample, over 5% are singletons; the top ten hold around 4.8%. Germline V gene lookup returns CDR1 MNHNY and CDR2 SVGAGI (reference sequence). Trimming removed 6 bases from V and 2 bases from J, with 23 bases in between. The CDR3 is 17 residues long. This clonotype was seen repeatedly, ten times or more. This sequence was found in a woman in her 40s in good health. The V call is TRBV6-6, the J call TRBJ2-7, with TRBD2 as a possible D gene (6 bases). Sequencing was performed on PBMCs. CDR3 protein: CASSPWGGGLRAYEQYF. Written as DNA, the CDR3 is TGTGCCAGCAGCCCCTGGGGAGGCGGGCTAAGGGCCTACGAGCAGTACTTC.